Here is one T cell receptor (beta chain) with its context. The record originates from a study of blood T cell repertoires in COVID-19. This CDR3 region has 18 residues. The germline V gene has CDR1 KGHSH and CDR2 LQKENI. The junction had 8 bases not matched to a gene; V was cut back by 4 bases and J by 0 bases. Per the authors' pipeline: Using reference gene primer amplification, nucleated cell counts were estimated. TCRdb keeps only in-frame clones here, not all; method: immunoSEQ multiplex PCR. From that table come the V and J calls and clone size; the DNA was used to work out D and trimming. In the table there are hundreds of thousands of clones, roughly 90% of which are singletons.

The chain carries TRBV18 and TRBJ2-2, with TRBD2 matching over 10 bases. The sequencing sample was made of peripheral blood. The clonotype comes from a woman aged 30 to 39 with active or convalescent COVID-19. The CDR3 nucleotides read TGTGCCAGCTCACTAGCCCGGACTAGCGGAGCGAACACCGGGGAGCTGTTTTTT. Amino acids: CASSLARTSGANTGELFF.